This paragraph covers one T cell receptor (beta chain) sequence. Libraries were prepared by immunoSEQ multiplex PCR; TCRdb keeps only in-frame clonotypes and omits some of them. This sample carries 250,000 or so clones, approximately 81% of them seen once, and the ten largest clones take around 6.3%. These data are taken from a study of blood T cell repertoires in COVID-19. This CDR3 comprises 13 residues. Trimming shortened V by 2 bases and J by 2 bases, and 7 bases separated the two germline ends. CDR1 and CDR2 from the germline V gene are SGHRS and YFSETQ. The TCR originated in a woman between 45 and 65 years old who had been exposed to COVID-19. The sequenced sample was PBMCs or T cells enriched from blood (not recorded which). This rearrangement joins TRBV5-1 to TRBJ1-1; D not certain. The CDR3 here is CASSLEINTEAFF. The DNA of the CDR3 is TGCGCCAGCAGCTTAGAGATAAACACTGAAGCTTTCTTT.